Below, 32 T cell receptor beta chains from the same sample are listed, as sequenced in a study of T cell responses to AZD1222 COVID-19 vaccine. The assay was immunoSEQ multiplex PCR, and TCRdb's table has in-frame clones only and misses some. The repertoire consists of roughly 120,000 clones, with less than 90% occurring once and the leading ten covering around a tenth. Source: peripheral blood, taken on day 0 of AZD1222 vaccination. These receptor sequences come from an adult in good health.

The chain is built from TRBV15 and TRBJ1-2; 7 bases agree with TRBD1. V shed 3 bases and J 3 bases; nucleotides not matched to a gene: 1. CDR1 LNHNV and CDR2 YYDKDF come from the germline V gene (reference sequence). The CDR3 runs 13 residues. The CDR3 DNA is TGTGCCACCAGCAGTGGACAGGACTATGGCTACACCTTC. Its protein product is CATSSGQDYGYTF.

The chain combines TRBV3-1 (or the pseudogene TRBV3-2) with TRBJ2-7, with D possibly TRBD1 on 5 matching bases. Germline lookup yields CDR1 LGHDT and CDR2 YNNKEL (reference sequence). V shed 1 base and J shed 3 bases, with 16 bases lying between them. CDR3 length equals 16 residues. The CDR3 DNA reads as TGTGCCAGCAGCCAAGGCCCCGGACACGCAAACTACGAGCAGTACTTC. Encoded protein: CASSQGPGHANYEQYF.

V usage is TRBV18 and J usage is TRBJ1-2; D unresolved. The CDR3 sequence is 15 residues long. CDR1 and CDR2 (germline): KGHSH, LQKENI. V gave up 0 bases and J gave up 6 bases, with 14 bases separating them. The CDR3 DNA follows: TGTGCCAGCTCACCACCCGGGCGGCCACCTGATGGCTACACCTTC. It yields the protein CASSPPGRPPDGYTF.

V gene TRBV6-5 combines with J gene TRBJ1-4, with a tentative D call TRBD1 (6 bases). V shed 8 bases and J shed 8 bases, with 21 bases lying between them. The CDR3 is 15 amino acids. Germline V gives CDR1 MNHEY, CDR2 SVGAGI. CDR3 loop: CASVGRRGRGEKLFF. The CDR3 coding sequence is TGTGCCAGCGTCGGACGGCGGGGGCGTGGGGAAAAACTGTTTTTT.

This clone was seen a handful of times. The chain links TRBV7-9 to TRBJ2-7; tentatively, D is TRBD2 (5 bases). The CDR3 loop spans 14 amino acids. Germline V CDR1 and CDR2: SEHNR, FQNEAQ (reference sequence). Trimming left V 3 bases short and J 3 bases short, with 12 bases between. The CDR3 spells CASSLEASIYEQYF. In nucleotides, the CDR3 is TGTGCCAGCAGCTTGGAGGCCAGCATCTACGAGCAGTACTTC.

This chain joins TRBV2 and TRBJ2-5; 7 nucleotides match TRBD2. With V trimmed by 5 bases and J by 4 bases, 4 bases remained unmatched. This CDR3 spans 13 amino acids. CDR1 SNHLY and CDR2 FYNNEI come from the germline V gene. CDR3: CASSMTSLETQYF. CDR3 bases: TGTGCCAGCAGTATGACTAGCTTAGAGACCCAGTACTTC.

The chain carries TRBV13 and TRBJ2-7; 12 bases agree with TRBD1. The J segment lost 6 bases and the V segment lost 2 bases, leaving 5 bases of the junction unmatched. This CDR3 has 15 residues. Per germline, CDR1 PRHDT and CDR2 FYEKMQ (reference sequence). The CDR3 DNA reads TGTGCCAGCAGCTTAAACCGGGACAGGGGGCGCGAGCAGTACTTC. Translation gives CASSLNRDRGREQYF.

The chain carries TRBV5-5 and TRBJ2-7; 7 bases line up with TRBD1. The germline gives CDR1 SGHKS, CDR2 YYEKEE (reference sequence). The CDR3 is 15 amino acids. The V and J ends lost 4 bases and 0 bases, in that order; junction bases with no gene match: 7. CDR3 DNA: TGTGCCAGCAGCACACAGGGGTCCGCCTCCTACGAGCAGTACTTC. Translation gives CASSTQGSASYEQYF.

The chain uses TRBV3-1 (or the pseudogene TRBV3-2) and TRBJ2-1, with D maybe TRBD2 (6 bases). From germline, CDR1 is LGHDT and CDR2 YNNKEL (reference sequence). The CDR3 is made up of 14 amino acids. With 1 base removed from V and 8 bases from J, the gap between germline ends came to 12 bases. In nucleotides, the CDR3 is TGTGCCAGCAGCCAAGGTGGCGGCGGGGATGAGCAGTTCTTC. It specifies CASSQGGGGDEQFF.

The chain uses TRBV6-6 and TRBJ1-1; D remains unclear. The CDR3 contains 13 residues. V was shortened by 9 bases and J by 7 bases, with 18 bases between the two germline ends. CDR1 is MNHNY and CDR2 is SVGAGI in the germline V gene (reference sequence). The CDR3 coding sequence is TGTGCCAGTAAACCGCCTGACAACCTTGAAGCTTTCTTT. Its translation: CASKPPDNLEAFF.

The chain recombines TRBV4-3 with TRBJ2-7; D may correspond to TRBD1 or TRBD2 (5 bases each). Trimming removed 1 base at V and 6 bases at J, with 13 bases between. The CDR3 runs to 14 residues. The germline V gene has CDR1 LGHNA and CDR2 YSLEER. The CDR3 DNA follows: TGCGCCAGCAGCCAAGCCCGACAAGGGACCGAGCAGTACTTC. Protein product: CASSQARQGTEQYF.

V is TRBV27 and J is TRBJ1-6; D is ambiguous. The CDR3 has 12 amino acids. The germline V and J ends were trimmed by 3 bases and 9 bases, with 6 bases remaining between them. Germline V gene lookup returns CDR1 MNHEY and CDR2 SMNVEV (reference sequence). The DNA for the CDR3 is TGTGCCAGCAGTTTCTCAACTTCACCCCTCCACTTT. Amino acid sequence: CASSFSTSPLHF.

The chain couples TRBV11-2 to TRBJ2-7; tentatively, D is TRBD1 (6 bases). The germline CDR1 and CDR2 sequences are SGHAT and FQNNGV. With 5 bases removed from V and 3 bases from J, the gap between germline ends came to 14 bases. CDR3 length equals 14 residues. CDR3 amino acids: CASSLLDRDYEQYF. The CDR3 nucleotides are TGTGCCAGCAGCCTACTGGACAGAGACTACGAGCAGTACTTC.

This clone turned up a few times. A junction boundary mismatches the germline segment, possibly from a read error. V is TRBV11-3 and J is TRBJ1-2; 9 bases match TRBD1. CDR1 and CDR2 (germline): SGHNT, YENEEA. The CDR3 runs 11 residues. CDR3: CASGTGPSYAF. As DNA, the CDR3 is TGTGCCAGCGGGACAGGGCCTTCCTATGCCTTC.

The V and J genes are TRBV5-4 and TRBJ2-7; TRBD1 agrees at 7 bases. Germline V gives CDR1 SGHNT, CDR2 YYREEE (reference sequence). The trim removed 4 bases at V and 2 bases at J, leaving 12 bases unmatched. This CDR3 has 16 residues. The CDR3 DNA is TGTGCCAGCAGCCTCCCGGACAGGAGTGGTGCCTACGAGCAGTACTTC. This codes for CASSLPDRSGAYEQYF.

This chain joins TRBV14 and TRBJ2-1; D is perhaps TRBD1 (6 bases). Germline-derived CDR1 and CDR2 are SGHDN and FVKESK. The length of the CDR3 is 16 residues. Trimming stripped 1 base from V and 5 bases from J, with 15 bases between. For the CDR3, the DNA is TGTGCCAGCAGCCAAGCTAGGGGGTTGCGGAACAATGAGCAGTTCTTC. Translated, it gives CASSQARGLRNNEQFF. Variable domain in full (rest from reference TRBV14 and TRBJ2-1): EAGVTQFPSHSVIEKGQTVTLRCDPISGHDNLYWYRRVMGKEIKFLLHFVKESKQDESGMPNNRFLAERTGGTYSTLKVQPAELEDSGVYFCASSQARGLRNNEQFFGPGTRLTVL.

V usage is TRBV2 and J usage is TRBJ1-4; tentatively, D is TRBD1 (6 bases). The CDR3 extends over 14 amino acids. V dropped 9 bases and J dropped 2 bases, with 13 bases sitting between them. The germline V gene has CDR1 SNHLY and CDR2 FYNNEI. CDR3 coding DNA: TGTGCCAGTCAGAGGGGGTGGACTAATGAAAAACTGTTTTTT. Amino acid sequence: CASQRGWTNEKLFF.

This clone has a single count. The junction differs from germline at one of its ends, possibly a read error. The genes are TRBV7-7 and TRBJ1-6; 7 bases line up with TRBD1. The CDR3 covers 17 residues. The germline V gene has CDR1 SSHAT and CDR2 FNYEAQ (reference sequence). CDR3 protein: CASRSDRARAYNSPLHF. The CDR3 region has the DNA TGTGCTAGCAGATCCGACAGGGCAAGGGCCTATAATTCACCCCTCCACTTT.

The rearrangement uses TRBV19 and TRBJ2-1, with unresolved D. The V and J ends lost 10 bases and 6 bases respectively, with 19 bases between them. The germline V gene has CDR1 LNHDA and CDR2 SQIVND (reference sequence). The CDR3 has 14 amino acids. This chain's CDR3 is CATAFRATANEQFF. The CDR3 DNA follows: TGTGCCACCGCTTTTAGAGCTACGGCCAATGAGCAGTTCTTC.

The genes are TRBV5-1 and TRBJ2-3; 7 bases fit TRBD2. J was trimmed by 1 base and V by 5 bases; bases with no gene match: 10. The CDR3 covers 16 residues. Germline V CDR1 and CDR2: SGHRS, YFSETQ. The CDR3 loop reads CASSPGRGIGTDTQYF. In nucleotides, the CDR3 is TGCGCCAGCAGTCCAGGGAGGGGAATTGGCACAGATACGCAGTATTTT.

V is TRBV27 and J is TRBJ1-2; D perhaps matches TRBD1 (6 bases). CDR3 length: 15 residues. The germline CDR1 and CDR2 sequences are MNHEY and SMNVEV (reference sequence). V was clipped by 4 bases and J by 7 bases, with 19 bases between them. The CDR3 DNA reads as TGTGCCAGCAGTTACACTGCAGTGGGGGCCGGTGGCTACACCTTC. This encodes CASSYTAVGAGGYTF.

V and J are TRBV7-2 and TRBJ2-5; D remains ambiguous. The CDR3 extends over 13 amino acids. Per the germline V gene, CDR1 is SGHTA and CDR2 is FQGNSA. V was clipped by 4 bases and J by 5 bases, with 11 bases between them. The CDR3 loop reads CASSSPVLETQYF. The CDR3 region has the DNA TGTGCCAGCAGCTCTCCCGTCTTGGAGACCCAGTACTTC. Variable domain in full (rest from reference TRBV7-2 and TRBJ2-5): GAGVSQSPSNKVTEKGKDVELRCDPISGHTALYWYRQSLGQGLEFLIYFQGNSAPDKSGLPSDRFSAERTGGSVSTLTIQRTQQEDSAVYLCASSSPVLETQYFGPGTRLLVL.

V usage is TRBV14 and J usage is TRBJ2-3; 7 nucleotides line up with TRBD2. CDR3 length: 14 amino acids. Trimming at V came to 1 base and at J to 5 bases, leaving 3 bases not matched to a gene. Germline V lookup: CDR1 SGHDN, CDR2 FVKESK. The CDR3 region is CASSQVGGGDTQYF. The CDR3 DNA is TGTGCCAGCAGCCAAGTTGGCGGGGGAGATACGCAGTATTTT.

The V call is TRBV30, the J call TRBJ1-6, with D perhaps matching TRBD1 (6 bases). V lost 3 bases and J 7 bases, leaving 16 bases between the germline ends. From germline, CDR1 is GTSNPN and CDR2 SVGIG (reference sequence). This CDR3 has 15 amino acids. The CDR3 here is CAWRLRGARNSPLHF. CDR3 nucleotides: TGTGCCTGGAGGCTACGGGGGGCCCGAAATTCACCCCTCCACTTT.

About this clone: Germline is not matched at one junction end, which may reflect a read error. The chain joins TRBV7-7 to TRBJ2-5; 8 nucleotides match TRBD2. The CDR3 loop spans 17 amino acids. CDR1 is SSHAT and CDR2 is FNYEAQ in the germline V gene (reference sequence). CDR3 residues: CASSPRKDSGNAETQYF. The DNA of the CDR3 is TGTGCTAGCAGCCCCAGGAAGGATAGCGGGAATGCGGAGACCCAGTACTTC. The entire variable domain, with the rest obtained from reference TRBV7-7 and TRBJ2-5, is as follows: GAGVSQSPRYKVTKRGQDVTLRCDPISSHATLYWYQQALGQGPEFLTYFNYEAQPDKSGLPSDRFSAERPEGSISTLTIQRTEQRDSAMYRCASSPRKDSGNAETQYFGPGTRLLVL.

The chain is built from TRBV27 and TRBJ1-4; no firm D call. The CDR3 runs to 15 residues. Germline V gene sequence: CDR1 MNHEY, CDR2 SMNVEV (reference sequence). With 6 bases removed from V and 10 bases from J, the gap between germline ends came to 21 bases. The CDR3 DNA reads as TGTGCCAGCAGCCTTATTGGACTTGGTCCCAGAAAACTGTTTTTT. It specifies CASSLIGLGPRKLFF.

The rearrangement links TRBV23-1 to TRBJ2-3, with TRBD1 identical over 12 bases. TRBV23-1 qualifies as an ORF whose function is uncertain. Unmatched junction bases numbered 15, after V lost 0 bases and J lost 2 bases. The CDR3 spans 21 residues. The CDR3 sequence: CASSQSFYGTGGLQVTDTQYF. The CDR3 DNA reads as TGCGCCAGCAGTCAATCCTTCTACGGGACAGGGGGCTTGCAAGTCACAGATACGCAGTATTTT.

The chain is built from TRBV30 and TRBJ1-2; possible D gene TRBD1, 5 bases. Deletions cut 5 bases from V and 7 bases from J, with 17 bases between. Germline V CDR1 and CDR2: GTSNPN, SVGIG (reference sequence). The CDR3 is 13 amino acids. DNA of the CDR3: TGTGCCTGGTTCCCGGGACTCTCGCTTGGCTACACCTTC. This codes for CAWFPGLSLGYTF.

As DNA, the CDR3 is TGTGCCAGCAGCTTAGTTCCAGGCGGGGACAGGAGGCACGAGCAGTACTTC. Encoded protein: CASSLVPGGDRRHEQYF. The rearrangement uses TRBV7-8 and TRBJ2-7; 8 bases match TRBD1. Germline V gives CDR1 SGHVS, CDR2 FQNEAQ. V was pared by 1 base and J by 5 bases, with 13 bases of the junction left unmatched. The CDR3 contains 17 residues.

The chain carries TRBV10-3 and TRBJ2-3, with D possibly being TRBD1 (5 bases). Deletions cut 6 bases from V and 2 bases from J, with 12 bases between. In germline, CDR1 is ENHRY, CDR2 SYGVKD. The CDR3 consists of 14 residues. This CDR3 is CAIRGQGYTDTQYF. CDR3 nucleotides: TGTGCCATCAGAGGACAAGGCTACACAGATACGCAGTATTTT.

The V gene is TRBV30, the J gene TRBJ1-6; D not certain. Germline CDR1 and CDR2: GTSNPN and SVGIG (reference sequence). This CDR3 is 15 amino acids long. V shed 4 bases and J shed 10 bases, with 20 bases lying between them. The CDR3 DNA follows: TGTGCCTGGATCACAGCGGATCGGCTCGGATCACCCCTCCACTTT. It specifies CAWITADRLGSPLHF.

This clone has only a few counts. V gene TRBV4-2 combines with J gene TRBJ1-5; D uncertain. Trimming took off 0 bases at V and 0 bases at J, with 6 bases between the two ends. Germline V CDR1 and CDR2: LGHNA, YNFKEQ. The CDR3 totals 15 residues. The chain's CDR3 is CASSQEAYSNQPQHF. Written as DNA, the CDR3 is TGTGCCAGCAGCCAAGAGGCTTATAGCAATCAGCCCCAGCATTTT.